These 28 T cell receptor beta chains were all obtained from the same sample, sequenced in a study of regulatory T cells in long-lasting Graves disease. In building TCR beta libraries, iRepertoire HTBI primers were used together with Arm-PCR of CDR3 regions. TCRdb independently ran MiXCR on the multiplex PCR reads; one entry per CDR3 protein. The sample includes under 500,000 distinct CDR3 sequences, less than 25% of them seen just once. Time point described: persistent/refractory GD, antithyroid drugs over 5 years with positive TRAb. After RNA was extracted from PBMCs, the TCR library was made from it. The source was peripheral blood mononuclear cells (PBMCs), collected when the disease was refractory, from a patient treated with antithyroid drugs. The receptor set was obtained from a female donor with Graves disease.

This sequence joins TRBV4-1 and TRBJ1-2; TRBD1 matches at 8 bases. In germline, CDR1 is MGHRA, CDR2 YSYEKL. The CDR3 has 17 amino acids. V shed 0 bases and J 6 bases; nucleotides not matched to a gene: 12. CDR3 nucleotide sequence: TGCGCCAGCAGCCAAGATGAAGGGACAGGACGTCTCGATGGCTACACCTTC. It encodes CASSQDEGTGRLDGYTF.

This clonotype showed up many times. The CDR3 is CASSLAGGYQETQYF. The CDR3 nucleotides are TGTGCCAGCAGCTTAGCGGGAGGGTACCAAGAGACCCAGTACTTC. J is TRBJ2-5 and V is TRBV7-2; 7 positions agree with TRBD2. This CDR3 spans 15 amino acids. Germline V gene sequence: CDR1 SGHTA, CDR2 FQGNSA. Trimming at V came to 0 bases and at J to 0 bases, leaving 1 base not matched to a gene.

This chain uses TRBV6-1 with TRBJ1-1; the D gene is possibly TRBD1 (5 bases). Germline-derived CDR1 and CDR2 are MNHNS and SASEGT. Trimming took 10 bases from V and 1 from J, leaving 10 bases between them. This CDR3 is 12 amino acids long. The CDR3 DNA reads TGTGCCACCTCCAGGGAGAACACTGAAGCTTTCTTT. Translating gives CATSRENTEAFF.

Ten or more counts support this clonotype. The chain's CDR3 is CASSERGSGANVLTF. The CDR3 DNA follows: TGTGCCAGCAGCGAAAGAGGGAGTGGGGCCAACGTCCTGACTTTC. The chain employs TRBV7-9 and TRBJ2-6; D may be TRBD2 (5 bases). The CDR3 has 15 residues. Trimming removed 5 bases at V and 3 bases at J, with 11 bases between. Per the germline V gene, CDR1 is SEHNR and CDR2 is FQNEAQ (reference sequence).

This clonotype was picked up many times. The V call is TRBV3-1, the J call TRBJ1-1; D is undetermined. This CDR3 is built from 14 residues. The germline V and J ends were trimmed by 2 bases and 0 bases, with 7 bases remaining between them. Germline lookup yields CDR1 LGHDT and CDR2 YNNKEL (reference sequence). CDR3 sequence reads: CASSQSVMNTEAFF. The CDR3 DNA is TGTGCCAGCAGCCAATCAGTCATGAACACTGAAGCTTTCTTT.

This clonotype was seen many times. This chain links TRBV7-9 with TRBJ1-1; no definite D call. CDR1 is SEHNR and CDR2 is FQNEAQ in the germline V gene (reference sequence). Trimming left V 1 base short and J 0 bases short, with 6 bases between. The CDR3 spans 14 residues. CDR3 sequence reads: CASSLERVNTEAFF. For the CDR3, the DNA is TGTGCCAGCAGCTTAGAACGAGTGAACACTGAAGCTTTCTTT.

This clonotype was seen repeatedly, ten times or more. The V and J genes are TRBV28 and TRBJ2-7; 8 nucleotides line up with TRBD2. CDR1 is MDHEN, CDR2 SYDVKM, per germline. Trimming took 2 bases from V and 6 from J; bases not matched to a gene: 9. The CDR3 has 15 amino acids. Here the CDR3 DNA reads TGTGCCAGCAGTTTAGGTGGGACTAGAGGATTCGAGCAGTACTTC. Amino acids: CASSLGGTRGFEQYF.

This clonotype has ten or more counts. The chain recombines TRBV27 with TRBJ2-1; D not certain. V lost 6 bases and J lost 7, with 13 bases in between. CDR1 is MNHEY, CDR2 SMNVEV, per germline (reference sequence). There are 13 residues in the CDR3. DNA for the CDR3: TGTGCCAGCAGGCCTTCAGAGAGAAATGAGCAGTTCTTC. This encodes CASRPSERNEQFF.

This clonotype was observed at least ten times. The chain carries TRBV28 and TRBJ1-2; possible D gene TRBD1, 5 bases. CDR1 and CDR2 from the germline V gene are MDHEN and SYDVKM. V was trimmed by 4 bases and J by 4 bases, leaving 13 bases between them. There are 14 residues in the CDR3. CDR3 coding DNA: TGTGCCAGCAGTTCCCCCAACAGGTTCTATGGCTACACCTTC. This sequence encodes CASSSPNRFYGYTF.

In this sample, this clonotype turned up many times. The chain employs TRBV12-3 or TRBV12-4 and TRBJ1-2; tentative D call: TRBD1 (5 bases). V lost 5 bases to trimming and J lost 4 bases, with 17 bases between them. This CDR3 is 15 amino acids long. The CDR3 sequence is CASSPEGWGIYGYTF. Here the CDR3 DNA reads TGTGCCAGCAGTCCCGAGGGGTGGGGGATCTATGGCTACACCTTC.

V and J are TRBV2 and TRBJ2-6; D possibly corresponds to TRBD1 (5 bases). This CDR3 region has 15 residues. Trimming cost V 7 bases and J 0 bases, with 10 bases left between them. Per germline, CDR1 SNHLY and CDR2 FYNNEI. The CDR3 DNA reads TGTGCCAGCATAACAGGTTCCTCTGGGGCCAACGTCCTGACTTTC. Residues: CASITGSSGANVLTF. The variable domain in full, completed from reference TRBV2 and TRBJ2-6, reads EPEVTQTPSHQVTQMGQEVILRCVPISNHLYFYWYRQILGQKVEFLVSFYNNEISEKSEIFDDQFSVERPDGSNFTLKIRSTKLEDSAMYFCASITGSSGANVLTFGAGSRLTVL.

The J gene is TRBJ1-6, the V gene TRBV6-2 or TRBV6-3, with 7 bases aligning to TRBD1. V dropped 7 bases and J dropped 7; count of bases not matched to a gene: 7. Germline assignment: CDR1 MNHEY and CDR2 SVGEGT. The CDR3 loop spans 14 amino acids. CDR3 sequence: CASMRDSGNSPLHF. In nucleotides, the CDR3 is TGTGCCAGCATGAGGGACAGCGGAAATTCACCCCTCCACTTT.

V is TRBV9 and J is TRBJ2-3; tentatively, D is TRBD1 (5 bases). V lost 0 bases to trimming and J lost 0 bases, with 8 bases between them. From germline, CDR1 is SGDLS and CDR2 YYNGEE. The CDR3 is 15 residues long. CDR3 region: CASSVGQISTDTQYF. The CDR3 coding sequence is TGTGCCAGCAGCGTAGGACAGATAAGCACAGATACGCAGTATTTT.

CDR3 amino acids: CASSQIRGRSPGELFF. As DNA, the CDR3 is TGTGCCAGCAGCCAGATACGGGGCCGTAGCCCCGGGGAGCTGTTTTTT. This rearrangement joins TRBV7-2 to TRBJ2-2, with D possibly called TRBD1 or TRBD2 (5 bases each). This CDR3 has 16 residues. CDR1 is SGHTA, CDR2 FQGNSA, per germline. Deletions cut 5 bases from V and 6 bases from J, with 19 bases between.

The chain has TRBV7-2 and TRBJ2-7; D is ambiguous. V dropped 5 bases and J dropped 3 bases, with 8 bases sitting between them. The germline gives CDR1 SGHTA, CDR2 FQGNSA. The CDR3 covers 12 residues. The CDR3 loop is CASSPQRYEQYF. The CDR3 DNA is TGTGCCAGCAGCCCGCAGCGCTACGAGCAGTACTTC.

The chain joins TRBV7-9 to TRBJ1-2, with D uncertain. This CDR3 region has 15 residues. V was trimmed by 4 bases and J by 1 base, leaving 13 bases between them. Germline values: CDR1 SEHNR, CDR2 FQNEAQ (reference sequence). This CDR3 is CASSSLLGDNYGYTF. The CDR3 DNA is TGTGCCAGCAGCTCCCTTCTCGGAGATAACTATGGCTACACCTTC.

The table lists this clonotype with many counts. This sequence joins TRBV18 and TRBJ2-5; D ambiguous. The CDR3 covers 12 residues. V was shortened by 3 bases and J by 5 bases, with 7 bases between the two germline ends. The germline V gene encodes CDR1 KGHSH and CDR2 LQKENI. In DNA form, the CDR3 reads TGTGCCAGCTCACCTCAGAAGGAGACCCAGTACTTC. Translating it yields CASSPQKETQYF.

The chain employs TRBV29-1 and TRBJ2-7; TRBD2 matches 8 bases. V lost 2 bases and J lost 2; bases outside the gene matches: 5. The CDR3 contains 14 residues. Germline CDR1 is SQVTM and CDR2 is ANQGSEA. The CDR3 DNA follows: TGCAGCGTTGAAACTGGCGGGAGGACCTACGAGCAGTACTTC. It is translated as CSVETGGRTYEQYF.

The V and J genes are TRBV19 and TRBJ1-5; the D gene is possibly TRBD1 (6 bases). CDR3 length: 19 amino acids. Germline CDR1 and CDR2: LNHDA and SQIVND (reference sequence). The V gene lost 7 bases and the J gene lost 2 bases, with 27 bases spanning the gap. The CDR3, as DNA: TGTGCCAGTAACGACCGGGACATTGGAAAGGACCTTCGCAATCAGCCCCAGCATTTT. This codes for CASNDRDIGKDLRNQPQHF.

The genes are TRBV28 and TRBJ2-1, with D hard to call. Germline values: CDR1 MDHEN, CDR2 SYDVKM. The CDR3 has 12 amino acids. Trimming took off 2 bases at V and 5 bases at J, with 4 bases between the two ends. The CDR3 region is CASSLLNNEQFF. CDR3 bases: TGTGCCAGCAGTTTACTAAACAATGAGCAGTTCTTC.

This clonotype has more than one count but fewer than ten. The chain uses TRBV6-4 and TRBJ2-2; D is uncertain. CDR3 length equals 16 residues. V shed 7 bases and J shed 0 bases, with 15 bases lying between them. CDR1 MRHNA and CDR2 SNTAGT come from the germline V gene. CDR3 in DNA: TGTGCCAGCAAATACGAGCACAGCCCGAACACCGGGGAGCTGTTTTTT. The encoded protein is CASKYEHSPNTGELFF.

The CDR3 loop reads CASSDLAGATYNEQFF. The CDR3 DNA reads as TGTGCCAGCAGTGATCTAGCGGGAGCCACCTACAATGAGCAGTTCTTC. V gene TRBV6-1 combines with J gene TRBJ2-1; TRBD2 matches at 10 bases. This CDR3 has 16 residues. Unmatched junction bases numbered 4, after V lost 3 bases and J lost 2 bases. The V gene's germline CDR1 is MNHNS and CDR2 SASEGT.

This clonotype was counted many times. V gene TRBV28 combines with J gene TRBJ1-1; possibly TRBD1 for D (5 bases). The CDR3 runs 13 residues. In germline, CDR1 is MDHEN, CDR2 SYDVKM. Trimming removed 7 bases from V and 8 bases from J, with 17 bases in between. Here the CDR3 DNA reads TGTGCCAGCACTCCCGTCGGGGCCGGGGAAGCTTTCTTT. Translation: CASTPVGAGEAFF.

This clonotype was recorded many times. The chain employs TRBV10-2 and TRBJ2-2; D gene ambiguous. CDR1 is WSHSY and CDR2 is SAAADI in the germline V gene. CDR3 size: 13 residues. Trimming shortened V by 0 bases and J by 12 bases, and 11 bases separated the two germline ends. CDR3: CASSESQTWQLFF. The CDR3 nucleotides read TGCGCCAGCAGTGAGTCTCAGACTTGGCAGCTGTTTTTT.

The chain employs TRBV6-1 and TRBJ2-7, with D possibly matching TRBD1 (7 bases). The CDR3 spans 14 residues. CDR1 and CDR2 (germline): MNHNS, SASEGT. V shed 7 bases and J shed 4 bases, with 17 bases lying between them. CDR3 amino acids: CASNQGGLDYEQYF. The CDR3 nucleotides are TGTGCCAGCAACCAGGGGGGCTTAGATTACGAGCAGTACTTC.

This clonotype was seen repeatedly, ten times or more. The rearrangement joins TRBV24-1 to TRBJ2-7, with D perhaps TRBD2 (7 bases). This CDR3 contains 15 residues. Trimming stripped 3 bases from V and 2 bases from J, with 13 bases between. Germline CDR1 is KGHDR and CDR2 is SFDVKD. This chain's CDR3 is CATSDGGAETYEQYF. The CDR3 nucleotides read TGTGCCACCAGTGATGGGGGGGCGGAGACCTACGAGCAGTACTTC.

In this sample, this clonotype turned up many times. The chain combines TRBV2 with TRBJ1-5, with 8 bases lining up with TRBD1. With V trimmed by 7 bases and J by 5 bases, 7 bases remained unmatched. This CDR3 comprises 14 residues. The germline V gene has CDR1 SNHLY and CDR2 FYNNEI. The DNA for the CDR3 is TGTGCCAGCACTCAAGGACAGGGTGATCAGCCCCAGCATTTT. Its translation: CASTQGQGDQPQHF. The complete variable domain, with remaining parts taken from reference TRBV2 and TRBJ1-5, reads EPEVTQTPSHQVTQMGQEVILRCVPISNHLYFYWYRQILGQKVEFLVSFYNNEISEKSEIFDDQFSVERPDGSNFTLKIRSTKLEDSAMYFCASTQGQGDQPQHFGDGTRLSIL.

A few counts support this clonotype. The V and J genes are TRBV15 and TRBJ1-6; TRBD1 is a possible D gene (5 bases). The CDR3 covers 13 residues. Trimming removed 5 bases from V and 12 bases from J, with 14 bases in between. CDR1 is LNHNV and CDR2 is YYDKDF in the germline V gene (reference sequence). CDR3 residues: CATSGGGVGPLHF. The DNA for the CDR3 is TGTGCCACCAGCGGGGGAGGTGTCGGACCCCTCCACTTT.